These 22 T cell receptor beta chains originate from one sample sequenced in a study of chemoradiotherapy in HPV16-positive cancers. The protocol was immunoSEQ multiplex PCR, while the TCRdb copy is restricted to in-frame clones and leaves out a portion. The sample shows 7,500 to 9,500 clones, roughly 75% of them seen only once. The input for sequencing was tumor tissue, taken from a patient who underwent chemoradiotherapy. Source of these receptors: a human donor with HPV-associated anogenital cancer.

The chain combines TRBV5-5 with TRBJ1-1; D gene ambiguous. Between the trimmed V and J ends, which lost 0 bases and 3 bases, there was a span of 18 bases. The germline gives CDR1 SGHKS, CDR2 YYEKEE (reference sequence). There are 17 residues in the CDR3. Here the CDR3 DNA reads TGTGCCAGCAGCTTGGGGGTCTTCGGGGAAAGAGACACTGAAGCTTTCTTT. Protein sequence: CASSLGVFGERDTEAFF. Using reference TRBV5-5 and TRBJ1-1 for the parts outside the CDR3, the full variable domain is DAGVTQSPTHLIKTRGQQVTLRCSPISGHKSVSWYQQVLGQGPQFIFQYYEKEERGRGNFPDRFSARQFPNYSSELNVNALLLGDSALYLCASSLGVFGERDTEAFFGQGTRLTVV.

CDR3 coding DNA: TGTGCCAGCAGCGTAGGCGGGGCTAACTACAATGAGCAGTTCTTC. Translating it yields CASSVGGANYNEQFF. The chain links TRBV9 to TRBJ2-1, with D possibly matching TRBD2 (6 bases). This CDR3 has 15 amino acids. The germline V and J ends were trimmed by 0 bases and 3 bases, with 10 bases remaining between them. Germline lookup yields CDR1 SGDLS and CDR2 YYNGEE.

The chain is built from TRBV11-3 and TRBJ2-7; 13 bases fit TRBD2. The CDR3 runs 19 residues. Germline values: CDR1 SGHNT, CDR2 YENEEA. The V segment lost 0 bases and the J segment 0 bases; nucleotides outside the gene matches: 8. CDR3 bases: TGTGCCAGCAGCTTAGACGAACTTGGGACTAGCGGGAACTCCTACGAGCAGTACTTC. It specifies CASSLDELGTSGNSYEQYF. Together with reference TRBV11-3 and TRBJ2-7, the CDR3 gives the full variable domain: EAGVVQSPRYKIIEKKQPVAFWCNPISGHNTLYWYLQNLGQGPELLIRYENEEAVDDSQLPKDRFSAERLKGVDSTLKIQPAELGDSAVYLCASSLDELGTSGNSYEQYFGPGTRLTVT.

The rearrangement links TRBV7-9 to TRBJ1-4; D is perhaps TRBD1 (6 bases). Germline V lookup: CDR1 SEHNR, CDR2 FQNEAQ (reference sequence). Trimming removed 5 bases from V and 8 bases from J, with 15 bases in between. The CDR3 extends over 14 amino acids. As DNA, the CDR3 is TGTGCCAGCAGCCGCGGACAGCGGAGCGAAAAACTGTTTTTT. Encoded protein: CASSRGQRSEKLFF.

The V call is TRBV11-2, the J call TRBJ1-2; D might be TRBD1 (6 bases). Germline-derived CDR1 and CDR2 are SGHAT and FQNNGV. The CDR3 is 14 residues long. The V gene lost 5 bases and the J gene lost 8 bases, with 18 bases spanning the gap. CDR3 protein: CASSQTRGAWGYTF. CDR3 DNA sequence: TGTGCCAGCAGCCAAACTAGGGGGGCGTGGGGCTACACCTTC.

V and J are TRBV29-1 and TRBJ1-4; D gene uncertain. Between the trimmed V and J ends, which lost 4 bases and 10 bases, there was a span of 19 bases. Germline-derived CDR1 and CDR2 are SQVTM and ANQGSEA. The CDR3 runs 14 residues. The CDR3 DNA sequence: TGCAGCGTTGTTCTCACTAGTTCTACGGGAAAACTGTTTTTT. It is translated as CSVVLTSSTGKLFF.

The rearrangement joins TRBV20-1 to TRBJ2-1, with no clear D. Germline loops: CDR1 DFQATT, CDR2 SNEGSKA (reference sequence). V was shortened by 6 bases and J by 7 bases, with 10 bases between the two germline ends. CDR3 size: 11 residues. CDR3 coding DNA: TGCAGTGCCTCCTGGCAGAATGAGCAGTTCTTC. Protein product: CSASWQNEQFF.

The V gene is TRBV7-8, the J gene TRBJ1-1, with 7 bases identical to TRBD1. After removal of 1 base from V and 0 bases from J, the junction contained 5 bases not matched to a gene. The CDR3 has 16 residues. Looked up from germline, CDR1 is SGHVS and CDR2 is FQNEAQ. The CDR3 sequence: CASSLGRGTVNTEAFF. CDR3 bases: TGTGCCAGCAGCTTAGGCAGGGGGACAGTGAACACTGAAGCTTTCTTT.

The chain couples TRBV7-8 to TRBJ1-5; a possible D gene is TRBD1 (6 bases). Germline V lookup: CDR1 SGHVS, CDR2 FQNEAQ. V shed 5 bases and J shed 0 bases, with 17 bases lying between them. This CDR3 has 17 amino acids. CDR3 protein: CASSPRTAGYSNQPQHF. CDR3 in DNA: TGTGCCAGCAGCCCACGGACAGCCGGATATAGCAATCAGCCCCAGCATTTT.

V is TRBV29-1 and J is TRBJ1-2, with D uncertain. Trimming left V 3 bases short and J 0 bases short, with 2 bases between. This CDR3 is built from 11 residues. Per the germline V gene, CDR1 is SQVTM and CDR2 is ANQGSEA. The DNA of the CDR3 is TGCAGCGTTGACACTAACTATGGCTACACCTTC. Residues: CSVDTNYGYTF. The whole variable domain, filled in from reference TRBV29-1 and TRBJ1-2, reads SAVISQKPSRDICQRGTSLTIQCQVDSQVTMMFWYRQQPGQSLTLIATANQGSEATYESGFVIDKFPISRPNLTFSTLTVSNMSPEDSSIYLCSVDTNYGYTFGSGTRLTVV.

This clone has more than one count but fewer than ten. The chain has TRBV7-9 and TRBJ1-5; D is uncertain. Germline V gene sequence: CDR1 SEHNR, CDR2 FQNEAQ (reference sequence). This CDR3 is built from 12 residues. V was trimmed by 3 bases and J by 5 bases, leaving 5 bases between them. The CDR3 sequence is CASSLLDQPQHF. The CDR3 coding sequence is TGTGCCAGCAGCTTGCTGGATCAGCCCCAGCATTTT.

The gene calls are TRBV5-1 and TRBJ2-7; TRBD2 matches at 7 bases. Germline CDR1 reads SGHRS; CDR2 reads YFSETQ. V dropped 0 bases and J dropped 0; count of bases not matched to a gene: 6. The CDR3 has 16 residues. The CDR3 region is CASSLEMGTNSYEQYF. The CDR3 bases are TGCGCCAGCAGCTTGGAAATGGGGACTAACTCCTACGAGCAGTACTTC.

This chain uses TRBV4-1 with TRBJ2-7; 7 nucleotides match TRBD1. This CDR3 is built from 16 residues. Germline V CDR1 and CDR2: MGHRA, YSYEKL. J lost 6 bases, V lost 2 bases, and 13 bases had no gene match. DNA for the CDR3: TGCGCCAGCAGCCAACCTATACAGGGGTCAAGTCGCGAGCAGTACTTC. This gives the protein CASSQPIQGSSREQYF.

The chain uses TRBV29-1 and TRBJ2-1, with 10 nucleotides matching TRBD2. V lost 7 bases, J lost 4 bases, and 4 bases stayed unmatched. CDR1 is SQVTM and CDR2 is ANQGSEA in the germline V gene. This CDR3 has 13 residues. Here the CDR3 DNA reads TGCAGCGCAAAGCGGGGGGGGTACAATGAGCAGTTCTTC. It yields the protein CSAKRGGYNEQFF.

V usage is TRBV20-1 and J usage is TRBJ2-1; 7 bases are shared with TRBD1. The CDR3 runs to 11 residues. Trimming removed 4 bases from V and 10 bases from J; junction bases left unmatched: 4. Germline V gives CDR1 DFQATT, CDR2 SNEGSKA (reference sequence). CDR3 sequence (DNA): TGCAGTGCTATGACAGGGTACGAGCAGTTCTTC. This codes for CSAMTGYEQFF.

J is TRBJ1-3 and V is TRBV7-9; D is undetermined. CDR1 is SEHNR, CDR2 FQNEAQ, per germline (reference sequence). The CDR3 covers 13 residues. Trimming pared 6 bases from V and 9 bases from J, leaving 15 bases between. The CDR3 loop is CASSSIGRPTIYF. CDR3 DNA: TGTGCCAGCAGTTCGATAGGGAGACCCACCATATATTTT.

The gene calls are TRBV7-9 and TRBJ2-1; 12 bases map to TRBD2. Germline-derived CDR1 and CDR2 are SEHNR and FQNEAQ (reference sequence). This CDR3 is 16 amino acids long. Unmatched junction bases numbered 4, after V lost 4 bases and J lost 3 bases. The CDR3 DNA reads as TGTGCCAGCAGCTCCCCTAGCGGGAGGGACTACAATGAGCAGTTCTTC. Translating gives CASSSPSGRDYNEQFF.

V usage is TRBV7-2 and J usage is TRBJ1-1; D unclear. The CDR3 has 15 residues. Germline CDR1 SGHTA, CDR2 FQGNSA. The V and J ends lost 1 base and 1 base respectively, with 10 bases between them. The CDR3 is CASSLDGRANTEAFF. DNA of the CDR3: TGTGCCAGCAGCTTAGACGGCAGAGCGAACACTGAAGCTTTCTTT.

V and J are TRBV19 and TRBJ1-1; 7 bases map to TRBD1. V shed 7 bases, J shed 5 bases, and the junction held 7 bases outside the gene matches. Looked up from germline, CDR1 is LNHDA and CDR2 is SQIVND (reference sequence). The CDR3 runs 13 residues. The CDR3 coding sequence is TGTGCCAGTAACCGGGACAGATTTACTGAAGCTTTCTTT. It yields the protein CASNRDRFTEAFF.

The CDR3: CASSESTARETQYF. The CDR3 bases are TGTGCCAGCAGCGAATCGACCGCCAGGGAGACCCAGTACTTC. This chain uses TRBV9 with TRBJ2-5; unclear D gene. The germline CDR1 and CDR2 sequences are SGDLS and YYNGEE. Trimming shortened V by 3 bases and J by 5 bases, and 14 bases separated the two germline ends. There are 14 residues in the CDR3.

The V call is TRBV10-1, the J call TRBJ2-5, with D tentatively TRBD1 (5 bases). V gave up 6 bases and J gave up 5 bases, with 13 bases separating them. Germline V CDR1 and CDR2: WNHNN, SYGVQD (reference sequence). The CDR3 covers 13 residues. DNA of the CDR3: TGCGCCAGCAGCAGGGCTCTGGGGGAGACCCAGTACTTC. Translation: CASSRALGETQYF.

The gene calls are TRBV29-1 and TRBJ1-2; no firm D call. CDR1 is SQVTM and CDR2 is ANQGSEA in the germline V gene. Trimming left V 7 bases short and J 6 bases short, with 21 bases between. The CDR3 extends over 14 amino acids. The CDR3 here is CSAASSSSEDGYTF. The CDR3, as DNA: TGCAGCGCTGCCTCATCCAGTTCGGAGGATGGCTACACCTTC.